This T cell receptor (beta chain) was found in a study of regulatory T cells in long-lasting Graves disease (dated by TCRdb to 2020 to 2023). Concerning the study at large: Persistent Graves' disease was defined as persistently positive TSH receptor autoantibodies together with antithyroid drug treatment for over 5 years. Persistent Graves' disease patients were compared with newly diagnosed Graves' disease patients by peripheral blood TCR sequencing and RNA sequencing. A total of approximately 35 samples were covered by TCR sequencing, comprising roughly 13 persistent and approximately 20 newly diagnosed Graves' disease patients. Persistent Graves' disease patients in the clinical cohort had taken antithyroid drugs for approximately ten years on average. The study was conducted in China and was registered as a clinical trial. What the study reported, not specific to this receptor: A larger number of public clonotypes was shared among persistent patients (more than 2,500) than among newly diagnosed patients (approximately 930). Only the TCR beta chain was sequenced and analyzed. As a limitation, the authors acknowledged that the small sample size may reduce accuracy. Preferential use of TRBV28, TRBJ1-2 and TRBJ2-5 was observed in persistent disease, whereas TRBV20-1 and TRBJ2-1 were favored in newly diagnosed disease. Persistent Graves' disease patients showed lower TCR Shannon entropy and fewer highly expanded clones than newly diagnosed patients, suggesting clonal expansion. Because the primary lesion, thyroid tissue, could not be accessed, the study looked at peripheral blood alone.

On this clonotype: Its cognate antigen has yet to be identified. Base quality data are lacking; no much larger clone is found one base away.

This sample's time point label indicates: persistent/refractory GD, antithyroid drugs over 5 years with positive TRAb. RNA was extracted from PBMCs in TRIzol for both TCR sequencing and RNA sequencing. The diagnosis of Graves' disease was made according to American Thyroid Association guidelines. Recruitment of patients was carried out at an endocrinology department in Xi'an, China. From each patient, approximately 10 milliliters of peripheral blood was collected into an EDTA anticoagulant tube. Ficoll Paque Plus density gradient separation was used to isolate PBMCs, and no further T cell sorting was done. An Agilent 2100 Bioanalyzer and agarose gel were used to check RNA quality, while a NanoDrop 2000 measured RNA concentration. V loses 5 bases of germline sequence and J loses 3 bases, and the interval between the two ends is 8 bases. The CDR3 covers 13 residues, taking in both the cysteine and the phenylalanine. Left in the record is the CDR3 DNA by itself, 39 bases read in frame from the first base. The germline V gene supplies CDR1 MDHEN and CDR2 SYDVKM.

Libraries were prepared through multiplex PCR. Sequencing relied on an Illumina HiSeq 4000. iRepertoire HTBI primers and Arm-PCR amplification of CDR3 regions were used to construct TCR beta libraries. Before sequencing, the PCR products underwent gel purification. In the source study's methods: Gene usage analysis of CDR3 amino acid clonotypes used the 60 to 75 TRBV and approximately 13 TRBJ segments found across samples. COPE and FqMerger were used to merge the filtered high-quality paired reads into contigs. BLAST was used to align contigs to IMGT TRBV, TRBD and TRBJ reference genes, and CDR3 was defined according to IMGT. Any clonotype with a frequency above 0.1% was counted as a highly expanded clone. Shannon entropy served as the measure of repertoire diversity, while the Gini coefficient captured V-J evenness. Public clonotypes were defined as clonotypes shared by more than one individual. TCRdb reprocessing: public reads trimmed at Q25 with fastp, clones called with MiXCR, in-frame beta chains kept. CDR3 protein duplicates are merged, each entry listing the most common genes and DNA. None of the V and J calls come from the authors' own analysis; TCRdb made them. The sample yields roughly 450,000 distinct CDR3 sequences; around a fifth were counted once. The ten largest account for around 13% of the sample.

The TCR was taken from a female donor with Graves disease. The material sequenced was peripheral blood mononuclear cells (PBMCs), taken when the disease was refractory, from a patient treated with antithyroid drugs. The chain uses TRBV28 and TRBJ1-3; no confident D gene assignment can be made. The CDR3 sequence is CASSKSSGNTIYF. The base sequence is TGTGCCAGCAGTAAATCAAGTGGAAACACCATATATTTT.